This T cell receptor beta chain was sequenced for a study of blood T cell repertoires in COVID-19. Looking at the study overall: Acute-phase and convalescent COVID-19 samples originated in the United States, Italy and Spain.

This CDR3 spans 12 amino acids. Germline-derived CDR1 and CDR2 are MNHEY and SVGAGI. V lost 8 bases to trimming and J lost 3 bases, with 11 bases between them. The authors' processing: Quantification of nucleated cells was approximated via reference gene primer amplification. Some clones are missing from TCRdb's copy, which holds only in-frame ones; the method was immunoSEQ multiplex PCR. That table gives V, J and clone size, and the DNA gave D and trimming. The table shows 150,000 to 200,000 clones, with about 80% occurring only once. The TCR sequence derives from a man in his 70s with active or convalescent COVID-19. Specimen: peripheral blood. This sequence joins TRBV6-5 and TRBJ2-7; no firm D call. The CDR3 loop is CASWMPGYEQYF. The CDR3 DNA sequence: TGTGCCAGCTGGATGCCAGGCTACGAGCAGTACTTC.